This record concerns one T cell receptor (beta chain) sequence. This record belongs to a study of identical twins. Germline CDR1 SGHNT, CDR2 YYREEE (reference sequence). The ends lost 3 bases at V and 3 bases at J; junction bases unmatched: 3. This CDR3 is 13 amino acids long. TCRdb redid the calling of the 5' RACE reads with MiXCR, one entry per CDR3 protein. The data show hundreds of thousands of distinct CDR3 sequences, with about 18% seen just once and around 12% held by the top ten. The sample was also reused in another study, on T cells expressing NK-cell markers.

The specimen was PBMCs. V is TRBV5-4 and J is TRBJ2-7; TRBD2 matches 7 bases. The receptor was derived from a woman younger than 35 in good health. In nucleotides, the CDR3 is TGTGCCAGCAGCTCCGGGACTATCTACGAGCAGTACTTC. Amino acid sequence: CASSSGTIYEQYF.